This TCR beta chain comes out of a study of T cells after yellow fever vaccination. TCR cDNA was made by 5'RACE template switching, adding a universal primer site and UMIs. TCRdb analysed the 5' RACE reads with MiXCR anew, one entry per CDR3 protein. The data hold 500,000 to 700,000 distinct CDR3 sequences, with over 15% observed a single time. J lost 3 bases, V lost 7 bases, and 12 bases had no gene match. The CDR3 contains 16 residues. CDR1 is KGHSH, CDR2 LQKENI, per germline. The sequencing here drew on PBMCs, taken 15 days after the yellow fever booster vaccination. This sequence originates from a man between 25 and 39 years old who received the YFV17D yellow fever vaccine. The chain recombines TRBV18 with TRBJ2-1; 7 nucleotides align to TRBD2. The CDR3 region is CASYPRGGAVYNEQFF. CDR3 sequence (DNA): TGTGCCAGCTATCCCCGGGGAGGGGCGGTCTACAATGAGCAGTTCTTC.